This entry lists 10 T cell receptor beta chains sequenced from one sample in a study of cytomegalovirus exposure and HLA in healthy donors. Assay used: immunoSEQ multiplex PCR; TCRdb lists only in-frame clones, some missing. In the table there are about 260,000 clones, 90% of which are singletons. What was sequenced was PBMCs. Receptors were obtained from a woman aged 25 to 45 in good health and CMV-seronegative.

V is TRBV27 and J is TRBJ2-1; D remains ambiguous. The V end lost 3 bases, the J end lost 0 bases, and 12 bases lay between the germline ends. The V gene's germline CDR1 is MNHEY and CDR2 SMNVEV (reference sequence). The CDR3 covers 16 residues. CDR3 coding DNA: TGTGCCAGCAGTTTTCAGCACCCGAGCTCCTACAATGAGCAGTTCTTC. Protein: CASSFQHPSSYNEQFF.

This sequence joins TRBV27 and TRBJ2-1; the D call may be TRBD1 or TRBD2 (6 bases each). V dropped 4 bases and J dropped 7 bases, with 8 bases sitting between them. The CDR3 runs to 12 residues. Germline-derived CDR1 and CDR2 are MNHEY and SMNVEV (reference sequence). CDR3 nucleotide sequence: TGTGCCAGCAGTTGGAGGGGGAATGAGCAGTTCTTC. Translating it yields CASSWRGNEQFF.

The gene calls are TRBV7-6 and TRBJ2-6; D uncertain. The V and J ends lost 1 base and 0 bases respectively, with 10 bases between them. Germline V gene lookup returns CDR1 SGHVS and CDR2 FNYEAQ. The CDR3 spans 17 residues. The CDR3 region is CASSLGQSSSGANVLTF. CDR3 nucleotides: TGTGCCAGCAGCTTAGGGCAGTCAAGCTCTGGGGCCAACGTCCTGACTTTC. The whole variable domain, filled in from reference TRBV7-6 and TRBJ2-6, reads GAGVSQSPRYKVTKRGQDVALRCDPISGHVSLYWYRQALGQGPEFLTYFNYEAQQDKSGLPNDRFSAERPEGSISTLTIQRTEQRDSAMYRCASSLGQSSSGANVLTFGAGSRLTVL.

This clone was detected only a few times. V gene TRBV19 combines with J gene TRBJ2-7; D perhaps matches TRBD2 (6 bases). With 4 bases removed from V and 7 bases from J, the gap between germline ends came to 14 bases. The germline gives CDR1 LNHDA, CDR2 SQIVND (reference sequence). This CDR3 comprises 13 residues. CDR3 in DNA: TGTGCCAGTAGTACCGGGACTTCCAGAGAGCAGTACTTC. Translated: CASSTGTSREQYF.

The chain uses TRBV5-1 and TRBJ2-7; TRBD1 aligns across 9 bases. There are 15 residues in the CDR3. The V gene's germline CDR1 is SGHRS and CDR2 YFSETQ. J gave up 5 bases and V 4 bases, and 10 bases lay outside the gene matches. CDR3 bases: TGCGCCAGCAGCCAGGCCGGGACAGGGAACCACGAGCAGTACTTC. Translation gives CASSQAGTGNHEQYF.

The V call is TRBV30, the J call TRBJ1-1, with D unresolved. The CDR3 contains 12 residues. Germline CDR1 GTSNPN, CDR2 SVGIG (reference sequence). The V gene lost 2 bases and the J gene lost 3 bases, with 7 bases spanning the gap. CDR3 region: CAWSKRDTEAFF. The CDR3 DNA is TGTGCCTGGAGTAAAAGGGACACTGAAGCTTTCTTT.

The J gene is TRBJ2-7, the V gene TRBV10-3, with a tentative D call TRBD2 (5 bases). CDR1 and CDR2 from the germline V gene are ENHRY and SYGVKD. Trimming stripped 0 bases from V and 0 bases from J, with 6 bases between. The CDR3 spans 14 residues. CDR3 bases: TGTGCCATCAGTGAGTCAGGGAGCTCCTACGAGCAGTACTTC. Its protein is CAISESGSSYEQYF.

The chain links TRBV2 to TRBJ1-1; no clear D gene. V was cut by 3 bases and J by 1 base, with 12 bases left in between. The CDR3 covers 15 residues. Per the germline V gene, CDR1 is SNHLY and CDR2 is FYNNEI. Written as DNA, the CDR3 is TGTGCCAGCAGTGATCTCCGGGTTCCGAACACTGAAGCTTTCTTT. As protein: CASSDLRVPNTEAFF. The full variable domain, rest sourced from reference TRBV2 and TRBJ1-1, is EPEVTQTPSHQVTQMGQEVILRCVPISNHLYFYWYRQILGQKVEFLVSFYNNEISEKSEIFDDQFSVERPDGSNFTLKIRSTKLEDSAMYFCASSDLRVPNTEAFFGQGTRLTVV.

This clone was seen only once. The V gene is TRBV18, the J gene TRBJ1-5; D not resolved. The CDR3 is made up of 12 amino acids. The V gene lost 0 bases and the J gene lost 7 bases, with 4 bases spanning the gap. CDR1 is KGHSH and CDR2 is LQKENI in the germline V gene. The CDR3 coding sequence is TGTGCCAGCTCACCACCGGGACAGCCCCAGCATTTT. As protein: CASSPPGQPQHF.

V gene TRBV19 combines with J gene TRBJ1-2; tentatively, D is TRBD1 (5 bases). Trimming shortened V by 3 bases and J by 5 bases, and 13 bases separated the two germline ends. This CDR3 region has 14 residues. CDR1 LNHDA and CDR2 SQIVND come from the germline V gene (reference sequence). The CDR3: CASSITVQGYGYTF. CDR3 nucleotides: TGTGCCAGTAGTATTACGGTCCAGGGTTATGGCTACACCTTC.